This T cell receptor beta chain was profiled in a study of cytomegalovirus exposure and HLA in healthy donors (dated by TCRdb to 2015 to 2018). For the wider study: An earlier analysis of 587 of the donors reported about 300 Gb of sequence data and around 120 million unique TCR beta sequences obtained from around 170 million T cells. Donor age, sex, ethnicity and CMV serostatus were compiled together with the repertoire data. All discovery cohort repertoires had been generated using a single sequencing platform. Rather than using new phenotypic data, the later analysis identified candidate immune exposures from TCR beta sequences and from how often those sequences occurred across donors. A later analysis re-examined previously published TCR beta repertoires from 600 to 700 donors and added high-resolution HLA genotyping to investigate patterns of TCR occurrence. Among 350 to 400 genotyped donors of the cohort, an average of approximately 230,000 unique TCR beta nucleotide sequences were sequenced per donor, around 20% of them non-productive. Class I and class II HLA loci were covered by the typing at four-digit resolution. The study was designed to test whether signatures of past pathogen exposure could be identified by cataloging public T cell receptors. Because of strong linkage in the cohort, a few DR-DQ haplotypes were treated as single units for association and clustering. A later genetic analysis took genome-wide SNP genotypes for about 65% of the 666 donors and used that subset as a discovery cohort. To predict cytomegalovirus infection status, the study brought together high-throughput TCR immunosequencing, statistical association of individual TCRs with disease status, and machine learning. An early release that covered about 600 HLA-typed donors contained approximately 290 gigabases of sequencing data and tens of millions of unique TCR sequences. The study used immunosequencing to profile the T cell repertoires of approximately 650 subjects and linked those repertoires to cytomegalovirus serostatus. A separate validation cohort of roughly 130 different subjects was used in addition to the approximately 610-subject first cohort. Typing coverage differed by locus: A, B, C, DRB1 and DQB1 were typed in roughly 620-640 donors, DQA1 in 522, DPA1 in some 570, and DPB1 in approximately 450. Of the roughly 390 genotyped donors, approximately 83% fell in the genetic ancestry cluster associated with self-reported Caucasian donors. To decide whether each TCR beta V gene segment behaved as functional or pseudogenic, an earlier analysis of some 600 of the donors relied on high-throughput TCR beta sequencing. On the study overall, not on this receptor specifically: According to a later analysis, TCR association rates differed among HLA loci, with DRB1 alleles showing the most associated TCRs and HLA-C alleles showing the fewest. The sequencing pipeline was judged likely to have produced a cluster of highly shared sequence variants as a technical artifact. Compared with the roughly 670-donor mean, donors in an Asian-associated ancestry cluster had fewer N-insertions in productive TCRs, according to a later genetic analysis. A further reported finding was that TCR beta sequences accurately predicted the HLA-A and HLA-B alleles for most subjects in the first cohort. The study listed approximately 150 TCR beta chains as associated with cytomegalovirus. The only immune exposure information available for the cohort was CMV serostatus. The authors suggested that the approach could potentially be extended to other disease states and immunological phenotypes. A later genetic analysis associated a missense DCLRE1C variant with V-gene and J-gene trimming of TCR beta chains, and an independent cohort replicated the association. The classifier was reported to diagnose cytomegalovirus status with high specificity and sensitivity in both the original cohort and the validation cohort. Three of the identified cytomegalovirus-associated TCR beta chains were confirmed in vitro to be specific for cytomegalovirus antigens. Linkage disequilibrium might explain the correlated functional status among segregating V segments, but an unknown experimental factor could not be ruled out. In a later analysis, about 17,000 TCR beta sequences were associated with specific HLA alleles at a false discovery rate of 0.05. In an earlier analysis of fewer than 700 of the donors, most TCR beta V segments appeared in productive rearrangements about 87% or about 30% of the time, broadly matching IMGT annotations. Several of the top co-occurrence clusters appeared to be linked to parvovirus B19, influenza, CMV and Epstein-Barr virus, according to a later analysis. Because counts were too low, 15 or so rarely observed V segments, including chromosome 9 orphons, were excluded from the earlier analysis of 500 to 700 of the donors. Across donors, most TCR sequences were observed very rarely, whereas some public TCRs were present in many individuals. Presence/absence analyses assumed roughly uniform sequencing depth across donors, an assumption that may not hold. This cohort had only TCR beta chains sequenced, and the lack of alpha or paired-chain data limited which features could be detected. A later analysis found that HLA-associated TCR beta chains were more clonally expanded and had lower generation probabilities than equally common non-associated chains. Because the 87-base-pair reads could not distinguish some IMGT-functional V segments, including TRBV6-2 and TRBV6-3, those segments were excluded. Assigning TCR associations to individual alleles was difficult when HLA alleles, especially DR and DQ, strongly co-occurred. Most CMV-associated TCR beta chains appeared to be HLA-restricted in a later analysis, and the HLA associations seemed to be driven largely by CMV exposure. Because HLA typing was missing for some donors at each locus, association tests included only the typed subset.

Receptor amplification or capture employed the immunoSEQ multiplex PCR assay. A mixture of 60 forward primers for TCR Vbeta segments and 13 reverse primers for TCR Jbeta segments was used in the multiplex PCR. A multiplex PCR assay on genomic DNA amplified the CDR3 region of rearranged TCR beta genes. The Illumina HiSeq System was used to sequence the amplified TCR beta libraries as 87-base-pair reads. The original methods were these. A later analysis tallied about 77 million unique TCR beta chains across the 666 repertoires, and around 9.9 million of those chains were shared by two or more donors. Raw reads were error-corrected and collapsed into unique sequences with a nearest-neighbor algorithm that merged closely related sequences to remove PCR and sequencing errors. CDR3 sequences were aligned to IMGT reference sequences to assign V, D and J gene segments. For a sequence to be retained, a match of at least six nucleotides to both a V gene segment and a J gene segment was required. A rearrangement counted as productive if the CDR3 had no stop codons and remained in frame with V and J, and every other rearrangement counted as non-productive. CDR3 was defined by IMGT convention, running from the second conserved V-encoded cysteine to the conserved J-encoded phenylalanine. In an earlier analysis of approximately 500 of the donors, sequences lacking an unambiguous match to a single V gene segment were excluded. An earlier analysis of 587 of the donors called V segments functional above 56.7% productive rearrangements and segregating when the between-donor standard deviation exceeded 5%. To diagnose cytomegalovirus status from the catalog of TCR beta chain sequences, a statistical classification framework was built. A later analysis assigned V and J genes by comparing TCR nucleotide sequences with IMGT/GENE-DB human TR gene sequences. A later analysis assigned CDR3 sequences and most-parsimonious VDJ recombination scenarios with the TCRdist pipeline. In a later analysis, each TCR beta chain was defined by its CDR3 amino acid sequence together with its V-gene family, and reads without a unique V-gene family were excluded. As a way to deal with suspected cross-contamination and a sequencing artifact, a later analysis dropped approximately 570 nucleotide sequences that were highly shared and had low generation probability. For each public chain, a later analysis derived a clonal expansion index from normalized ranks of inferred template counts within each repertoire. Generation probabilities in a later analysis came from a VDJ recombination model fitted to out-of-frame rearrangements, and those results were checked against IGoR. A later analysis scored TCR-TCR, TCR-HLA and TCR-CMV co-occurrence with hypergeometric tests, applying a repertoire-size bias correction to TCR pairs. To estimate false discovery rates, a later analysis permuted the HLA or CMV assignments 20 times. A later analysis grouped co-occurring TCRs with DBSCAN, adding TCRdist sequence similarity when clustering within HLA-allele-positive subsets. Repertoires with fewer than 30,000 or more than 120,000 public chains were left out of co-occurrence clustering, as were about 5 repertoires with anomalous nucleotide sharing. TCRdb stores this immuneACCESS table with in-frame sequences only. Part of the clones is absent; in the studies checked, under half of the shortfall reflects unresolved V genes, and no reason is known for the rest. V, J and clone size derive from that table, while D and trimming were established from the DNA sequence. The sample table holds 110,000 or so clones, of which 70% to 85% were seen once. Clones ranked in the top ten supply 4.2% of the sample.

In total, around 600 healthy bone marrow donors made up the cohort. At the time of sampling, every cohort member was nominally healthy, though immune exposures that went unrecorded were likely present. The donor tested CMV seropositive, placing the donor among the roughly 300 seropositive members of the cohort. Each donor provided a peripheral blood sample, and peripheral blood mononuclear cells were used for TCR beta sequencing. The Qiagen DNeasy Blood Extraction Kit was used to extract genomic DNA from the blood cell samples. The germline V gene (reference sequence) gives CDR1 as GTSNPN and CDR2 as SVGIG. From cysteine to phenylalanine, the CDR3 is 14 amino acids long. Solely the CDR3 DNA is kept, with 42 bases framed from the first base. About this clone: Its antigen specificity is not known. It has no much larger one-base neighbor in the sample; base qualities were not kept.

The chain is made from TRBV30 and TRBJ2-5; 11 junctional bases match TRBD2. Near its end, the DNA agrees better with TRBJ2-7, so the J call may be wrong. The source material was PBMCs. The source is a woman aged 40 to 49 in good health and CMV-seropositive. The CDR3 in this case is CASEKTSGTYEQYF. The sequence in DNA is TGTGCCTCCGAAAAGACTAGCGGGACCTACGAGCAGTACTTC.